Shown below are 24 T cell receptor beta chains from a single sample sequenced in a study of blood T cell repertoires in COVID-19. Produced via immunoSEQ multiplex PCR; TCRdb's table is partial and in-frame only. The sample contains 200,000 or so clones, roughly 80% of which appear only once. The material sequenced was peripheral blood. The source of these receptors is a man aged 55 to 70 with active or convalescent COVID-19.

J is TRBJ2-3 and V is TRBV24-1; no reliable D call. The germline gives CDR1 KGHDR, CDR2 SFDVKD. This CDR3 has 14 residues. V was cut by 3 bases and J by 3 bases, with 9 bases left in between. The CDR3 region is CATSDNIGTDTQYF. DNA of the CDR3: TGTGCCACCAGTGATAATATCGGGACAGATACGCAGTATTTT.

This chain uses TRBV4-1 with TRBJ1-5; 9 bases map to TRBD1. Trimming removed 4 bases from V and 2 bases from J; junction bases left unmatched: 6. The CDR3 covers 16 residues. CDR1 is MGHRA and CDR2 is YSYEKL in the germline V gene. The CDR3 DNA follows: TGCGCCAGCAGCCTCGGACAGGGGAGGCGCAATCAGCCCCAGCATTTT. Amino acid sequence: CASSLGQGRRNQPQHF.

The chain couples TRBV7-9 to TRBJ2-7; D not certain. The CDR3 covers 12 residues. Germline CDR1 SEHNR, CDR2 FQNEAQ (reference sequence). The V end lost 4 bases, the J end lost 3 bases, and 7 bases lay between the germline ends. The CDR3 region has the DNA TGTGCCAGCAGCTCGAGATTCTACGAGCAGTACTTC. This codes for CASSSRFYEQYF.

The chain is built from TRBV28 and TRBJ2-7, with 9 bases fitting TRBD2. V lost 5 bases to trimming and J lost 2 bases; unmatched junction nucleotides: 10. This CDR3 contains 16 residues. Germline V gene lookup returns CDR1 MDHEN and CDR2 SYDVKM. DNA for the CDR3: TGTGCCAGCAGTCCCCGTGGTAGCGGGAGTACCTACGAGCAGTACTTC. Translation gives CASSPRGSGSTYEQYF.

The chain's CDR3 is CASSPQAGGGTDTQYF. CDR3 in DNA: TGTGCCAGCTCACCTCAAGCGGGAGGAGGTACAGATACGCAGTATTTT. The chain joins TRBV18 to TRBJ2-3; 9 bases match TRBD2. Unmatched junction bases numbered 7, after V lost 3 bases and J lost 3 bases. CDR3 length equals 16 residues. Germline V gene sequence: CDR1 KGHSH, CDR2 LQKENI.

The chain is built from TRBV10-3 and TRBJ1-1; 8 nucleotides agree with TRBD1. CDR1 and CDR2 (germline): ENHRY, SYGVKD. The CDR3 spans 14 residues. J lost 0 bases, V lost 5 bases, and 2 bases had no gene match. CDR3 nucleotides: TGTGCCATCAGTAAGGACAGGGTGAACACTGAAGCTTTCTTT. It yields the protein CAISKDRVNTEAFF.

The DNA of the CDR3 is TGTGCCAGCAGGCGCGGGACTAGCAGAACCACAGATACGCAGTATTTT. Translated, it gives CASRRGTSRTTDTQYF. The V call is TRBV4-2, the J call TRBJ2-3, with 9 bases lining up with TRBD2. V shed 6 bases, J shed 2 bases, and the junction held 9 bases outside the gene matches. The CDR3 totals 16 residues. CDR1 is LGHNA, CDR2 YNFKEQ, per germline.

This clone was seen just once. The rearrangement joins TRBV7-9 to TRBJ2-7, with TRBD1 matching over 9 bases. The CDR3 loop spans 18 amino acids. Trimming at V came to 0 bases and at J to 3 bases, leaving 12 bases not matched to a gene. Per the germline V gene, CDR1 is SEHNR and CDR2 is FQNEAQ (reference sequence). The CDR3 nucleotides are TGTGCCAGCAGCTTAGCGCTAAGGGCGGGACAGGGAAACTACGAGCAGTACTTC. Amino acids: CASSLALRAGQGNYEQYF.

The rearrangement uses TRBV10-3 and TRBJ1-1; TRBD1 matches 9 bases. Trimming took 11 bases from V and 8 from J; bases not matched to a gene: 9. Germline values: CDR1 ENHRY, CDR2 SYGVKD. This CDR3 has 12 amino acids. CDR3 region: CAFTTGGVEAFF. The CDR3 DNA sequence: TGTGCCTTTACGACAGGGGGGGTGGAAGCTTTCTTT.

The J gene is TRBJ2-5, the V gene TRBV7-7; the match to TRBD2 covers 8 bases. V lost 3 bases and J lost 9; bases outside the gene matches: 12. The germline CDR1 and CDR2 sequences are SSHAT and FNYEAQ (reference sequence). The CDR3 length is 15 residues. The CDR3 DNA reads TGTGCCAGCAGCTTCGAAGTCGGTAGCGGGGCGGCCCAGTACTTC. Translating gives CASSFEVGSGAAQYF.

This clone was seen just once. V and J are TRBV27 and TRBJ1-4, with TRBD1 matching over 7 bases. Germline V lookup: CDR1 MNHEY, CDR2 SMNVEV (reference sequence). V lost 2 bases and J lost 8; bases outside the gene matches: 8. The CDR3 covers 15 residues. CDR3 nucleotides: TGTGCCAGCAGTTTAACAGGGGAAAGGGGAGAAAAACTGTTTTTT. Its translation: CASSLTGERGEKLFF. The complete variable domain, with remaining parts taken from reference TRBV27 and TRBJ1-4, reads EAQVTQNPRYLITVTGKKLTVTCSQNMNHEYMSWYRQDPGLGLRQIYYSMNVEVTDKGDVPEGYKVSRKEKRNFPLILESPSPNQTSLYFCASSLTGERGEKLFFGSGTQLSVL.

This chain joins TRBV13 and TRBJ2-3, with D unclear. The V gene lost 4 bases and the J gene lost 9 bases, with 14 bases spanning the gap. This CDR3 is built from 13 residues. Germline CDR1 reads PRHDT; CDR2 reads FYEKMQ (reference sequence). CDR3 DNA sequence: TGTGCCAGCAGCTCCCCTAGATCCGACACGCAGTATTTT. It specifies CASSSPRSDTQYF.

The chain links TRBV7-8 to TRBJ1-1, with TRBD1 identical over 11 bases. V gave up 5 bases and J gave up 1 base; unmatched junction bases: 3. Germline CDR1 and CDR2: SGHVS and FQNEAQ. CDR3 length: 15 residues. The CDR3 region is CASSKDRGPNTEAFF. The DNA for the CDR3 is TGTGCCAGCAGCAAGGACAGGGGGCCGAACACTGAAGCTTTCTTT. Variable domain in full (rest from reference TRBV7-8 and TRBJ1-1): GAGVSQSPRYKVAKRGQDVALRCDPISGHVSLFWYQQALGQGPEFLTYFQNEAQLDKSGLPSDRFFAERPEGSVSTLKIQRTQQEDSAVYLCASSKDRGPNTEAFFGQGTRLTVV.

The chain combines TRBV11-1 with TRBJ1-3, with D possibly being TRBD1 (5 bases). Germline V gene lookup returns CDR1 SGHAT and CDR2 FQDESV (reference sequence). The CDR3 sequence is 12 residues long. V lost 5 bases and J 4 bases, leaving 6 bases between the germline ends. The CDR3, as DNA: TGTGCCAGCAGCCAGGGCGGAAACACCATATATTTT. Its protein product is CASSQGGNTIYF.

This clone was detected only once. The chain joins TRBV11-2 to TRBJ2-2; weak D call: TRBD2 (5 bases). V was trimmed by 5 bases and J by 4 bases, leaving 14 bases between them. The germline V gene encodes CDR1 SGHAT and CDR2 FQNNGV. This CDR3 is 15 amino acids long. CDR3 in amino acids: CASSPLLAVTGELFF. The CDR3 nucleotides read TGTGCCAGCAGCCCCCTGCTAGCAGTCACCGGGGAGCTGTTTTTT. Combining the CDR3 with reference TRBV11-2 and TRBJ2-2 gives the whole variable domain EAGVAQSPRYKIIEKRQSVAFWCNPISGHATLYWYQQILGQGPKLLIQFQNNGVVDDSQLPKDRFSAERLKGVDSTLKIQPAKLEDSAVYLCASSPLLAVTGELFFGEGSRLTVL.

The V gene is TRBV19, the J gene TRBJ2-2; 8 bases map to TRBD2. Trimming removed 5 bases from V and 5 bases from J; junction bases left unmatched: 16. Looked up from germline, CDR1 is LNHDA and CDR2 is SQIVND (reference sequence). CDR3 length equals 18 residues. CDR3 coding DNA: TGTGCCAGTAGTTATACGGCTGATAAGCGGGAGAGAACCGGGGAGCTGTTTTTT. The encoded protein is CASSYTADKRERTGELFF.

The CDR3, as DNA: TGTGCCAGCAGCCCAAACTACGAGCAGTACTTC. This translates into CASSPNYEQYF. The chain has TRBV7-8 and TRBJ2-7; D remains ambiguous. The V and J ends lost 5 bases and 3 bases respectively, with 5 bases between them. The germline V gene encodes CDR1 SGHVS and CDR2 FQNEAQ. The CDR3 totals 11 residues.

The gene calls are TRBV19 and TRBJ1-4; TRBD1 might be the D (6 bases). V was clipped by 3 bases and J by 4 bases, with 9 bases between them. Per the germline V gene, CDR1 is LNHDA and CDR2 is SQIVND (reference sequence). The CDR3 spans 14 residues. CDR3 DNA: TGTGCCAGTAGTATCGGACAGATTAATGAAAAACTGTTTTTT. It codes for CASSIGQINEKLFF.

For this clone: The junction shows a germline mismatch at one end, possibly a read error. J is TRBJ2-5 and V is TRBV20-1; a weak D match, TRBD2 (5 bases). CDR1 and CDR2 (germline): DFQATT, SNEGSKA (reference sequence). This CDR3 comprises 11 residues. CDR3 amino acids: CSAREGQTQYF. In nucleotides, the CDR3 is TGCAGTGCTCGAGAGGGCCAGACCCAGTACTTC.

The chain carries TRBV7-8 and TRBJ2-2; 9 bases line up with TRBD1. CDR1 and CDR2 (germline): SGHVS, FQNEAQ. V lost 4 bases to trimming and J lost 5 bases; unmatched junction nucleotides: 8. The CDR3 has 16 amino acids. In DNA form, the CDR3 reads TGTGCCAGCAGCTCACTGGGACAGGGTAGGACCGGGGAGCTGTTTTTT. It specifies CASSSLGQGRTGELFF.

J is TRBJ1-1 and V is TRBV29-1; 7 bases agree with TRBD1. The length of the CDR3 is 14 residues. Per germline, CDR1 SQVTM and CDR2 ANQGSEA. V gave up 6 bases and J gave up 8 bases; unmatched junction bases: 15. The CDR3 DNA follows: TGCAGCGTAGACCTGGACAGGTCGAACTCGGAAGCTTTCTTT. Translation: CSVDLDRSNSEAFF.

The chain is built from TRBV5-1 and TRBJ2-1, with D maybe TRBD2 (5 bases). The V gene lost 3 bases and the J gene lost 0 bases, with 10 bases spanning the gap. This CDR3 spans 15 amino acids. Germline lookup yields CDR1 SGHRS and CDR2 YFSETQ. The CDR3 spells CASSWSGSSYNEQFF. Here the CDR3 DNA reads TGCGCCAGCAGCTGGAGCGGAAGCTCCTACAATGAGCAGTTCTTC.

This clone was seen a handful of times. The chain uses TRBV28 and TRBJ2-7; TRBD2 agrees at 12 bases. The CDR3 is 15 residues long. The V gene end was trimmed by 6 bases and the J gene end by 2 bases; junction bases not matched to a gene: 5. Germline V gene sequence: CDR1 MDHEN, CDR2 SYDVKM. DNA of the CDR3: TGTGCCAGCAGCTCCACTAGCGGGAGGCCCTACGAGCAGTACTTC. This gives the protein CASSSTSGRPYEQYF.

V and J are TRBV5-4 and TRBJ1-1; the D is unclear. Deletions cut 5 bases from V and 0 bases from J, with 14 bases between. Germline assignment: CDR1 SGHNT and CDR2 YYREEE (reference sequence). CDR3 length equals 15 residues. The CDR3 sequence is CASRPQAGMNTEAFF. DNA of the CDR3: TGTGCCAGCAGACCCCAGGCGGGGATGAACACTGAAGCTTTCTTT.